This TCR beta chain was identified in a study of blood T cell repertoires in COVID-19. Study-wide context: PBMCs, B-cell-depleted T cells, or T cells were the source of the cDNA or gDNA that made up the material.

The CDR3 sequence is 19 residues long. Original processing methods: Quantification of nucleated cells was approximated via reference gene primer amplification. Method: immunoSEQ multiplex PCR; TCRdb's copy keeps in-frame clones and lacks some. V and J calls and clone size are those listed in that table; D and trimming were worked out from the DNA. The profile covers 150,000 to 200,000 clones, with about nine tenths appearing a single time and roughly 25% taken by the ten largest. The sample consisted of peripheral blood. The receptor was isolated from a man aged 55-75 years with acute or convalescent COVID-19. The gene calls are TRBV21-1 and TRBJ1-5; the table's D call, TRBD1, was not checked against the DNA. TRBV21-1 is classified as a pseudogene. CDR3 residues: CASSNLLDAGQGKNQPQHF. The DNA of the CDR3 is TGTGCCAGCAGCAATCTCCTTGATGCGGGACAGGGGAAAAATCAGCCCCAGCATTTT.